These T cell receptor beta chains were read from a single sample in a study of blood T cell repertoires in COVID-19. Sequenced by immunoSEQ multiplex PCR; TCRdb stores in-frame clones only, minus some. The sample carries fewer than 250,000 clones, 83% recorded once. Sequenced: peripheral blood. Every receptor here comes from a woman aged 35 to 49 with active or convalescent COVID-19. The CDR3 runs from the conserved cysteine through the conserved F or W. A D gene is named only where the DNA matches it firmly. The size of a clone is reported for some rows only, either as once, few or many, or as a class for expanded clones.

size: -; V: TRBV12-3/TRBV12-4; J: TRBJ1-2; D: -; CDR3: CASRPQWSGYTF; DNA: TGTGCCAGCAGACCACAGTGGTCGGGCTACACCTTC
size: -; V: TRBV5-1; J: TRBJ2-3; D: TRBD2; CDR3: CASSLRRGGRTDTQYF; DNA: TGCGCCAGCAGCTTGAGACGGGGGGGCCGCACAGATACGCAGTATTTT
size: -; V: TRBV24-1; J: TRBJ1-4; D: TRBD1; CDR3: CATSDPGQGDEKLFF; DNA: TGTGCCACCAGTGATCCGGGACAGGGAGATGAAAAACTGTTTTTT
size: -; V: TRBV6-1; J: TRBJ1-4; D: -; CDR3: CASSEGPGEKLFF; DNA: TGTGCCAGCAGTGAAGGACCCGGGGAAAAACTGTTTTTT
size: -; V: TRBV6-5; J: TRBJ1-2; D: -; CDR3: CASSLIAGYGYTF; DNA: TGTGCCAGCAGTCTGATTGCAGGGTATGGCTACACCTTC
size: once; V: TRBV6-1; J: TRBJ2-2; D: -; CDR3: CASSDGVASLTGELFF; DNA: TGTGCCAGCAGTGACGGGGTGGCTAGCCTAACCGGGGAGCTGTTTTTT
size: -; V: TRBV6-6; J: TRBJ2-1; D: -; CDR3: CASSSAGFYNEQFF; DNA: TGTGCCAGCAGTTCCGCGGGGTTCTACAATGAGCAGTTCTTC
size: -; V: TRBV3-1/TRBV3-2; J: TRBJ2-7; D: -; CDR3: CASSQDPGYYEQYF; DNA: TGTGCCAGCAGCCAAGACCCAGGCTACTACGAGCAGTACTTC
size: few; V: TRBV7-2; J: TRBJ1-2; D: TRBD1; CDR3: CASSPGQGIYGYTF; DNA: TGTGCCAGCAGCCCGGGACAGGGGATCTATGGCTACACCTTC
size: few; V: TRBV7-2; J: TRBJ1-4; D: -; CDR3: CASSLGRGTNEKLFF; DNA: TGTGCCAGCAGCTTAGGCAGGGGCACTAATGAAAAACTGTTTTTT
size: few; V: TRBV18; J: TRBJ1-2; D: TRBD1; CDR3: CASSPINTGDYGYTF; DNA: TGTGCCAGCTCACCAATCAACACAGGGGACTATGGCTACACCTTC
size: few; V: TRBV25-1; J: TRBJ1-1; D: -; CDR3: CASSESVGGDTEAFF; DNA: TGTGCCAGCAGTGAATCCGTTGGGGGGGACACTGAAGCTTTCTTT
size: -; V: TRBV9; J: TRBJ1-3; D: TRBD1; CDR3: CASSVVETGGKGNTIYF; DNA: TGTGCCAGCAGCGTAGTAGAAACAGGGGGCAAAGGAAACACCATATATTTT
size: -; V: TRBV6-5; J: TRBJ1-2; D: TRBD1; CDR3: CASSIRDRGWDGYTF; DNA: TGTGCCAGCAGTATCCGGGACAGGGGATGGGATGGCTACACCTTC
size: once; V: TRBV7-6; J: TRBJ2-3; D: TRBD2; CDR3: CASSLSGGAADTQYF; DNA: TGTGCCAGCAGCTTAAGCGGGGGGGCCGCAGATACGCAGTATTTT
size: -; V: TRBV7-9; J: TRBJ1-5; D: TRBD1; CDR3: CASSPGQDYQPQHF; DNA: TGTGCCAGCAGCCCGGGACAGGACTATCAGCCCCAGCATTTT
size: -; V: TRBV19; J: TRBJ1-3; D: -; CDR3: CASSVPGAGNTIYF; DNA: TGTGCCAGTAGTGTTCCGGGGGCTGGAAACACCATATATTTT
size: -; V: TRBV5-1; J: TRBJ2-1; D: -; CDR3: CASSDPTGNEQFF; DNA: TGCGCCAGCAGCGACCCTACAGGGAATGAGCAGTTCTTC
size: -; V: TRBV5-8; J: TRBJ2-7; D: TRBD1; CDR3: CASSRRDRVFYEQYF; DNA: TGTGCCAGCAGCCGGAGGGACAGGGTATTCTACGAGCAGTACTTC
size: -; V: TRBV9; J: TRBJ2-5; D: -; CDR3: CASSASPQAGETQYF; DNA: TGTGCCAGCAGCGCGAGCCCCCAGGCGGGAGAGACCCAGTACTTC
size: -; V: TRBV4-1; J: TRBJ1-5; D: TRBD1; CDR3: CASSQDNYRGQPQHF; DNA: TGCGCCAGCAGCCAAGATAATTACAGGGGGCAGCCCCAGCATTTT
size: -; V: TRBV2; J: TRBJ1-2; D: TRBD1; CDR3: CASSEGLSQTGVRGYTF; DNA: TGTGCCAGCAGTGAAGGATTGAGCCAAACAGGGGTCCGCGGCTACACCTTC
size: -; V: TRBV11-2; J: TRBJ1-2; D: TRBD1; CDR3: CASSLAGQGNGYTF; DNA: TGTGCCAGCAGCTTAGCGGGACAGGGGAATGGCTACACCTTC
size: -; V: TRBV19; J: TRBJ2-1; D: TRBD2; CDR3: CASSFGTSQGNEQFF; DNA: TGTGCCAGTAGTTTCGGGACTAGTCAAGGGAATGAGCAGTTCTTC
size: -; V: TRBV9; J: TRBJ1-3; D: TRBD1; CDR3: CASSANPRDRRNTIYF; DNA: TGTGCCAGCAGCGCAAACCCTCGGGACAGACGAAACACCATATATTTT
size: -; V: TRBV7-2; J: TRBJ2-1; D: -; CDR3: CASSTRRYEQFF; DNA: TGTGCCAGCAGCACTAGACGCTATGAGCAGTTCTTC
size: -; V: TRBV9; J: TRBJ2-6; D: -; CDR3: CASSEPVTGSGANVLTF; DNA: TGTGCCAGCAGCGAGCCGGTAACAGGGAGTGGGGCCAACGTCCTGACTTTC
size: -; V: TRBV12-1; J: TRBJ2-6; D: -; CDR3: CASIDSSGANVLTF; DNA: TGTGCCAGCATAGACAGCTCTGGGGCCAACGTCCTGACTTTC
size: -; V: TRBV19; J: TRBJ2-7; D: TRBD1; CDR3: CASSIIGPGTGGSYEQYF; DNA: TGTGCCAGTAGTATAATCGGCCCGGGGACAGGGGGTTCCTACGAGCAGTACTTC
size: once; V: TRBV6-2/TRBV6-3; J: TRBJ2-1; D: TRBD2; CDR3: CASSWSGGAVSEQFF; DNA: TGTGCCAGCAGTTGGAGCGGGGGGGCCGTTAGTGAGCAGTTCTTC
size: -; V: TRBV12-5; J: TRBJ2-7; D: -; CDR3: CASGLGQSYEQYF; DNA: TGTGCTAGTGGTTTGGGACAGAGCTACGAGCAGTACTTC
size: few; V: TRBV30; J: TRBJ1-2; D: -; CDR3: CAWSVLGSSYGYTF; DNA: TGTGCCTGGAGTGTACTGGGCAGTAGCTATGGCTACACCTTC
size: -; V: TRBV21-1; J: TRBJ2-5; D: -; CDR3: CASRPRGVQETQYF; DNA: TGTGCCAGCAGGCCCCGGGGGGTACAAGAGACCCAGTACTTC
size: few; V: TRBV18; J: TRBJ1-5; D: -; CDR3: CASSPRGEQPQHF; DNA: TGTGCCAGCTCACCACGGGGCGAACAGCCCCAGCATTTT
size: -; V: TRBV10-1; J: TRBJ1-1; D: TRBD1; CDR3: CASSGAGQGGWGTTEAFF; DNA: TGCGCCAGCAGTGGAGCGGGACAGGGTGGTTGGGGGACCACTGAAGCTTTCTTT
size: -; V: TRBV30; J: TRBJ1-1; D: -; CDR3: CAWSSLRVSAEAFF; DNA: TGTGCCTGGTCTTCCCTCAGGGTTTCGGCTGAAGCTTTCTTT
size: -; V: TRBV19; J: TRBJ2-7; D: TRBD2; CDR3: CASSFRTSGSSYEQYF; DNA: TGTGCCAGTAGTTTTCGGACTAGCGGGTCCTCCTACGAGCAGTACTTC
size: -; V: TRBV2; J: TRBJ2-1; D: TRBD1; CDR3: CASSRGDRAEQFF; DNA: TGTGCCAGCAGCCGAGGGGACAGGGCTGAGCAGTTCTTC
size: few; V: TRBV7-6; J: TRBJ2-4; D: TRBD2; CDR3: CASSPPPGGAKNIQYF; DNA: TGTGCCAGCAGCCCTCCCCCGGGGGGAGCCAAAAACATTCAGTACTTC
size: -; V: TRBV23-1; J: TRBJ1-4; D: TRBD1; CDR3: CARTRGQSNEKLFF; DNA: TGCGCCAGAACTAGGGGACAGTCTAATGAAAAACTGTTTTTT
size: -; V: TRBV3-1/TRBV3-2; J: TRBJ1-5; D: -; CDR3: CASSQGTQSNQPQHF; DNA: TGTGCCAGCAGCCAAGGGACTCAAAGCAATCAGCCCCAGCATTTT
size: -; V: TRBV6-6; J: TRBJ2-1; D: -; CDR3: CASSYHATAGDNEQFF; DNA: TGTGCCAGCAGTTACCACGCGACGGCCGGAGACAATGAGCAGTTCTTC
size: -; V: TRBV5-1; J: TRBJ2-3; D: TRBD1; CDR3: CASSFGQGAEDTQYF; DNA: TGCGCCAGCAGCTTCGGACAGGGGGCGGAAGATACGCAGTATTTT
size: once; V: TRBV27; J: TRBJ1-6; D: -; CDR3: CASSVTYNSPLHF; DNA: TGTGCCAGCAGTGTCACCTATAATTCACCCCTCCACTTT
size: -; V: TRBV7-2; J: TRBJ1-2; D: -; CDR3: CASSLDRVGYTF; DNA: TGTGCCAGCAGCTTAGATCGGGTAGGCTACACCTTC
size: -; V: TRBV14; J: TRBJ1-1; D: TRBD1; CDR3: CASRSTGATEAFF; DNA: TGTGCCAGCCGTTCTACAGGGGCCACTGAAGCTTTCTTT
size: -; V: TRBV3-1/TRBV3-2; J: TRBJ2-7; D: TRBD2; CDR3: CASSQDGGEGYEQYF; DNA: TGTGCCAGCAGCCAAGATGGGGGGGAGGGCTACGAGCAGTACTTC
size: -; V: TRBV5-1; J: TRBJ2-1; D: TRBD1; CDR3: CASSLDGTGFNEQFF; DNA: TGCGCCAGCAGCTTGGATGGGACAGGGTTCAATGAGCAGTTCTTC
size: -; V: TRBV7-9; J: TRBJ2-5; D: TRBD2; CDR3: CASSLTSGGAAETQYF; DNA: TGTGCCAGCAGCCTAACTAGCGGGGGGGCCGCAGAGACCCAGTACTTC
size: -; V: TRBV6-6; J: TRBJ2-3; D: TRBD2; CDR3: CASETGLAQSTDTQYF; DNA: TGTGCCAGCGAGACAGGACTAGCCCAGAGCACAGATACGCAGTATTTT
size: -; V: TRBV5-1; J: TRBJ2-2; D: -; CDR3: CASAGPSWANTGELFF; DNA: TGCGCCAGCGCAGGGCCCTCCTGGGCGAACACCGGGGAGCTGTTTTTT
size: -; V: TRBV2; J: TRBJ1-5; D: -; CDR3: CASSFGTINQPQHF; DNA: TGTGCCAGCAGTTTCGGGACTATTAATCAGCCCCAGCATTTT
size: few; V: TRBV27; J: TRBJ1-3; D: -; CDR3: CASSPTGQGDRTIYF; DNA: TGTGCCAGCAGTCCAACCGGACAAGGCGACAGGACCATATATTTT
size: -; V: TRBV5-1; J: TRBJ2-2; D: TRBD2; CDR3: CASSLVAFVAGGTGELFF; DNA: TGCGCCAGCAGCTTGGTAGCGTTCGTAGCGGGAGGTACCGGGGAGCTGTTTTTT
size: -; V: TRBV28; J: TRBJ1-3; D: TRBD1; CDR3: CASSTSGTGKGNTIYF; DNA: TGTGCCAGCAGCACATCTGGGACAGGGAAGGGAAACACCATATATTTT
size: -; V: TRBV2; J: TRBJ2-1; D: -; CDR3: CASSAGSSAYNEQFF; DNA: TGTGCCAGCAGTGCGGGTAGCTCGGCGTACAATGAGCAGTTCTTC